The 25 T cell receptor beta chains reported below all come from one sample, sequenced in a study of T-cell reconstitution after alpha-beta-depleted transplantation in children. Unique molecular identifiers were incorporated into the prepared TCRbeta library. One entry per CDR3 protein, called by TCRdb with MiXCR from the PCR reads. Among about 500,000 distinct CDR3 sequences listed, approximately 32% were seen once. The source material was PBMCs from the stem cell graft donor, sampled from the stem cell graft. All receptors derive from a human donor who donated a stem cell graft to a child with aplastic anemia.

This chain joins TRBV14 and TRBJ2-1; tentatively, D is TRBD1 or TRBD2 (5 bases each). The V end lost 0 bases, the J end lost 1 base, and 10 bases lay between the germline ends. The CDR3 totals 16 residues. The germline V gene has CDR1 SGHDN and CDR2 FVKESK. The CDR3 here is CASSQEVGPSYNEQFF. The CDR3 nucleotides read TGTGCCAGCAGCCAAGAGGTGGGACCGTCCTACAATGAGCAGTTCTTC.

This clonotype was counted between two and nine times. The chain carries TRBV7-9 and TRBJ2-5, with 7 positions matching TRBD1. V lost 4 bases and J lost 5; bases outside the gene matches: 10. The CDR3 loop spans 15 amino acids. The V gene's germline CDR1 is SEHNR and CDR2 FQNEAQ (reference sequence). The CDR3 DNA sequence: TGTGCCAGCAGCTCAACAGGGGTCGGCAGGGAGACCCAGTACTTC. Protein: CASSSTGVGRETQYF.

The rearrangement joins TRBV15 to TRBJ1-5, with D uncertain. CDR3 length equals 15 residues. Germline CDR1 reads LNHNV; CDR2 reads YYDKDF (reference sequence). V lost 3 bases to trimming and J lost 4 bases, with 13 bases between them. Written as DNA, the CDR3 is TGTGCCACCAGCAGTCGACCGGGGATTAATCAGCCCCAGCATTTT. Protein sequence: CATSSRPGINQPQHF. The whole variable domain, remainder taken from reference TRBV15 and TRBJ1-5, is DAMVIQNPRYQVTQFGKPVTLSCSQTLNHNVMYWYQQKSSQAPKLLFHYYDKDFNNEADTPDNFQSRRPNTSFCFLDIRSPGLGDTAMYLCATSSRPGINQPQHFGDGTRLSIL.

The table lists this clonotype with a few counts. The V and J genes are TRBV20-1 and TRBJ2-1, with D hard to call. Germline-derived CDR1 and CDR2 are DFQATT and SNEGSKA (reference sequence). This CDR3 comprises 14 residues. The V end lost 1 base, the J end lost 0 bases, and 7 bases lay between the germline ends. CDR3 residues: CSARVATSYNEQFF. The CDR3 region has the DNA TGCAGTGCTAGAGTTGCGACCTCCTACAATGAGCAGTTCTTC.

The CDR3 nucleotides are TGTGCCAGCAGCCCCCAGGGGGCTAGAAACATTCAGTACTTC. It specifies CASSPQGARNIQYF. V and J are TRBV7-2 and TRBJ2-4, with 8 bases aligning to TRBD1. CDR1 and CDR2 (germline): SGHTA, FQGNSA. Germline trimming cut 5 bases from V and 6 bases from J; bases unmatched to any gene: 6. The CDR3 consists of 14 residues.

In its sample, this clonotype was seen a few times. The chain uses TRBV10-3 and TRBJ1-5, with D unclear. Germline loops: CDR1 ENHRY, CDR2 SYGVKD. Trimming took off 2 bases at V and 5 bases at J, with 10 bases between the two ends. This CDR3 spans 14 amino acids. CDR3 sequence (DNA): TGTGCCATCAGTGAGGAGGGTTCCTATCAGCCCCAGCATTTT. Protein product: CAISEEGSYQPQHF.

The chain employs TRBV19 and TRBJ2-7; a possible D gene is TRBD2 (6 bases). V lost 3 bases and J 2 bases, leaving 14 bases between the germline ends. The CDR3 is made up of 15 amino acids. Germline CDR1 reads LNHDA; CDR2 reads SQIVND (reference sequence). The CDR3: CASSIFLAGTYEQYF. As DNA, the CDR3 is TGTGCCAGTAGTATTTTTTTGGCGGGAACCTACGAGCAGTACTTC.

This clonotype was counted a few times. The gene calls are TRBV29-1 and TRBJ1-6; tentative D call: TRBD1 (5 bases). Germline V gives CDR1 SQVTM, CDR2 ANQGSEA. V was pared by 4 bases and J by 0 bases, with 7 bases between. CDR3 length: 14 amino acids. The CDR3 sequence: CSVGQSSYNSPLHF. CDR3 bases: TGCAGCGTTGGACAGAGCTCCTATAATTCACCCCTCCACTTT.

This clonotype was counted between two and nine times. The chain recombines TRBV28 with TRBJ1-2; no firm D call. The V end lost 6 bases, the J end lost 4 bases, and 15 bases lay between the germline ends. The CDR3 runs to 14 residues. Germline loops: CDR1 MDHEN, CDR2 SYDVKM. The CDR3 loop reads CASSEEVYPYGYTF. The CDR3 nucleotides read TGTGCCAGCAGCGAGGAGGTCTACCCCTATGGCTACACCTTC.

The chain employs TRBV4-3 and TRBJ2-1; a possible D gene is TRBD1 (5 bases). Trimming removed 0 bases from V and 3 bases from J, with 12 bases in between. Germline CDR1 and CDR2: LGHNA and YSLEER. The CDR3 loop spans 16 amino acids. The CDR3 DNA reads as TGCGCCAGCAGCCAAGATCGAAGGGGTTTCTACAATGAGCAGTTCTTC. Translated, it gives CASSQDRRGFYNEQFF.

This clonotype is a singleton in its sample. The gene calls are TRBV12-3 or TRBV12-4 and TRBJ1-5; D remains unclear. The ends were cut back, 4 bases at V and 0 bases at J, with 10 bases in the middle. The CDR3 spans 15 residues. The CDR3 sequence: CASSSQIYSNQPQHF. The CDR3 nucleotides read TGTGCCAGCAGTTCTCAGATTTATAGCAATCAGCCCCAGCATTTT.

This clonotype was counted only a few times. The chain uses TRBV6-1 and TRBJ1-4; a possible D gene is TRBD1 (5 bases). This CDR3 is built from 17 residues. Germline CDR1 is MNHNS and CDR2 is SASEGT. V lost 4 bases and J lost 7, with 22 bases in between. CDR3 coding DNA: TGTGCCAGCAGTGCCTCGGGCCCCACAGGAAGAGGTGAAAAACTGTTTTTT. Residues: CASSASGPTGRGEKLFF.

This clonotype occurred once. This chain links TRBV7-2 with TRBJ1-3, with TRBD1 matching 9 bases. CDR3 size: 15 residues. Germline V gene data show CDR1 as SGHTA and CDR2 as FQGNSA. V lost 8 bases to trimming and J lost 0 bases; unmatched junction nucleotides: 5. CDR3 residues: CASRQGGSSGNTIYF. CDR3 coding DNA: TGTGCCAGCCGACAGGGGGGGAGCTCTGGAAACACCATATATTTT.

The chain combines TRBV11-1 with TRBJ2-7, with 7 bases fitting TRBD1. The CDR3 is 13 amino acids. Germline CDR1 is SGHAT and CDR2 is FQDESV (reference sequence). Trimming took 6 bases from V and 0 from J; bases not matched to a gene: 2. The CDR3 nucleotides are TGTGCCAGCAGGACAGGGAGCTCCTACGAGCAGTACTTC. The encoded protein is CASRTGSSYEQYF.

The chain couples TRBV7-8 to TRBJ1-1; TRBD1 is a possible D gene (5 bases). CDR1 is SGHVS, CDR2 FQNEAQ, per germline. V gave up 7 bases and J gave up 3 bases, with 15 bases separating them. The CDR3 covers 14 residues. The CDR3 DNA reads as TGTGCCAGCACCTTGGGGCGCAGGGACACTGAAGCTTTCTTT. Translating it yields CASTLGRRDTEAFF.

This clonotype came up once. The V gene is TRBV6-2 or TRBV6-3, the J gene TRBJ2-2, with D tentatively TRBD2 (6 bases). The ends were cut back, 6 bases at V and 1 base at J, with 12 bases in the middle. This CDR3 contains 15 residues. From germline, CDR1 is MNHEY and CDR2 SVGEGT. CDR3 sequence reads: CASRLRGMNTGELFF. In nucleotides, the CDR3 is TGTGCCAGCAGACTACGGGGGATGAACACCGGGGAGCTGTTTTTT.

V and J are TRBV11-2 and TRBJ2-7; D is unclear. Per germline, CDR1 SGHAT and CDR2 FQNNGV. Trimming pared 1 base from V and 3 bases from J, leaving 7 bases between. This CDR3 is 13 amino acids long. CDR3 DNA: TGTGCCAGCAGCTTAGGACTTCTCTACGAGCAGTACGTC. Amino acids: CASSLGLLYEQYV.

This clonotype was observed a handful of times. This chain joins TRBV7-9 and TRBJ2-1, with D maybe TRBD1 (8 bases). The V gene's germline CDR1 is SEHNR and CDR2 FQNEAQ (reference sequence). The length of the CDR3 is 15 residues. With 3 bases removed from V and 10 bases from J, the gap between germline ends came to 19 bases. CDR3 coding DNA: TGTGCCAGCAGCTTCCAGGGGGCGGGAGTGGACGAGCAGTTCTTC. Encoded protein: CASSFQGAGVDEQFF.

The J gene is TRBJ2-2, the V gene TRBV12-5, with D maybe TRBD1 (6 bases). V lost 2 bases to trimming and J lost 2 bases, with 15 bases between them. The germline V gene encodes CDR1 LGHNT and CDR2 FRNRAP. CDR3 length equals 17 residues. The DNA for the CDR3 is TGTGCTAGTGGTTTGTCCCCGACAGGAGCAAACACCGGGGAGCTGTTTTTT. Its translation: CASGLSPTGANTGELFF.

About this clonotype itself: A read error may produce the germline difference seen at one junction end. The CDR3 coding sequence is TGTGCCAGCAGCACTATGGGGGCGGAGGGTTTC. This codes for CASSTMGAEGF. The chain carries TRBV7-9 and TRBJ2-7; D tentatively reads TRBD1 or TRBD2 (6 bases each). The CDR3 covers 11 residues. Looked up from germline, CDR1 is SEHNR and CDR2 is FQNEAQ (reference sequence).

V is TRBV24-1 and J is TRBJ1-5; D ambiguous. The germline gives CDR1 KGHDR, CDR2 SFDVKD. Trimming pared 3 bases from V and 5 bases from J, leaving 10 bases between. There are 14 residues in the CDR3. CDR3 protein: CATSDRVRDQPQHF. The CDR3 nucleotides are TGTGCCACCAGTGATCGTGTACGAGATCAGCCCCAGCATTTT.

At least ten counts were recorded for this clonotype. The chain recombines TRBV18 with TRBJ2-3; TRBD1 aligns across 7 bases. CDR1 and CDR2 from the germline V gene are KGHSH and LQKENI. The CDR3 contains 13 residues. Trimming removed 6 bases from V and 3 bases from J; junction bases left unmatched: 3. The CDR3 sequence: CASSPTGTDTQYF. The CDR3 DNA is TGTGCCAGCTCGCCGACAGGGACAGATACGCAGTATTTT.

Many counts were recorded for this clonotype. The chain joins TRBV6-4 to TRBJ2-3, with 8 bases matching TRBD2. V lost 0 bases to trimming and J lost 2 bases; unmatched junction nucleotides: 1. Germline CDR1 and CDR2: MRHNA and SNTAGT. The CDR3 spans 15 residues. The DNA for the CDR3 is TGTGCCAGCAGTGACTCCGGGAGGGCCACAGATACGCAGTATTTT. Residues: CASSDSGRATDTQYF.

This clonotype has a single count. The chain joins TRBV29-1 to TRBJ2-7, with unresolved D. Trimming took 5 bases from V and 6 from J, leaving 20 bases between them. The CDR3 covers 14 residues. Germline-derived CDR1 and CDR2 are SQVTM and ANQGSEA. The chain's CDR3 is CSVLPQRPTSEQYF. As DNA, the CDR3 is TGCAGCGTTCTTCCACAGAGACCTACAAGCGAGCAGTACTTC.

This clonotype has a handful of counts. The V gene is TRBV20-1, the J gene TRBJ1-1; no definite D call. Per the germline V gene, CDR1 is DFQATT and CDR2 is SNEGSKA (reference sequence). V was pared by 7 bases and J by 2 bases, with 5 bases between. The CDR3 extends over 10 amino acids. The CDR3 spells CSVANTEAFF. The CDR3 bases are TGCAGTGTTGCAAACACTGAAGCTTTCTTT.